This entry lists 4 T cell receptor beta chains sequenced from one sample in a study of beta chain features in type 1 diabetes (dated by TCRdb to the late 2010s). What the research found in general, with its limitations: In all four CD4+ subsets, TCRB CDR3 length was moderately but significantly shorter in type 1 diabetes patients.

The library was built by means of the immunoSEQ multiplex PCR assay. The entire amount of isolated RNA was reverse transcribed using the High Capacity cDNA Reverse Transcription Kit, so the sequenced TCRB transcripts were expressed ones. The immuneACCESS repertoire file appears here via TCRdb, limited to in-frame rearrangements. These files lack a portion of the clones; in checked studies, under half of the deficit traces to unresolved V genes, and the cause of the others is not known. For this sample there are 500,000 to 800,000 clones; around 12% appear just once. The biggest ten clones account for around 0.12% of the sample. These receptors have no identified antigens. Sequencing used naive CD4+ T cells from blood. In the paper's terms, the cell subset or site label means: true naive CD4+ T cells. The origin of the receptors is a man aged 25 to 40 with type 1 diabetes.

In its sample, this clone was seen a few times. V and J are TRBV19 and TRBJ1-5, with D unresolved. Germline V lookup: CDR1 LNHDA, CDR2 SQIVND (reference sequence). The CDR3 is 15 residues long. V was clipped by 3 bases and J by 2 bases, with 11 bases between them. The CDR3 nucleotides read TGTGCCAGTAGTATTGGAGTTTATGGCAATCAGCCCCAGCATTTT. Amino acids: CASSIGVYGNQPQHF.

The rearrangement joins TRBV2 to TRBJ1-5; D call uncertain. The V gene's germline CDR1 is SNHLY and CDR2 FYNNEI. CDR3 length: 15 residues. Trimming removed 6 bases at V and 6 bases at J, with 18 bases between. The DNA for the CDR3 is TGTGCCAGCAGCCCAATCAACAGTGTAAGTCAGCCCCAGCATTTT. Translated, it gives CASSPINSVSQPQHF.

The J gene is TRBJ2-4, the V gene TRBV27; 7 bases fit TRBD1. J lost 9 bases, V lost 4 bases, and 6 bases had no gene match. The germline V gene encodes CDR1 MNHEY and CDR2 SMNVEV (reference sequence). The CDR3 sequence is 13 residues long. CDR3: CASSSGGHLIQYF. DNA of the CDR3: TGTGCCAGCAGTTCAGGGGGACATCTCATTCAGTACTTC.

The V gene is TRBV28, the J gene TRBJ2-5, with TRBD1 matching over 8 bases. This CDR3 is built from 11 residues. Germline V gene lookup returns CDR1 MDHEN and CDR2 SYDVKM. Trimming removed 4 bases from V and 13 bases from J; junction bases left unmatched: 5. CDR3 nucleotide sequence: TGTGCCAGCAGTTCCCCTGACAGGGGGTACTTC. Protein product: CASSSPDRGYF.